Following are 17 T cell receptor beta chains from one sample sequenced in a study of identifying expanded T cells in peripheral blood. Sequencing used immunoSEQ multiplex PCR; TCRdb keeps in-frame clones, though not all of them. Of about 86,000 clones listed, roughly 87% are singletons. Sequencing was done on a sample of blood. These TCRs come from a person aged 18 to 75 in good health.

CDR3: CASSLWAGRSYEQYF. In nucleotides, the CDR3 is TGTGCCAGCAGTTTATGGGCAGGTCGTTCCTACGAGCAGTACTTC. V usage is TRBV27 and J usage is TRBJ2-7; D is undetermined. The germline V gene encodes CDR1 MNHEY and CDR2 SMNVEV (reference sequence). The V end lost 1 base, the J end lost 1 base, and 11 bases lay between the germline ends. This CDR3 comprises 15 residues.

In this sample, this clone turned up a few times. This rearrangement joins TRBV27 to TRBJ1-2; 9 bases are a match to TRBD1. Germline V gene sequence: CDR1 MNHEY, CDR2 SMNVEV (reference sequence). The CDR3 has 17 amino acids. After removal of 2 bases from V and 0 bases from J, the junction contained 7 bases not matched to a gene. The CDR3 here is CASSLVGTGSTNYGYTF. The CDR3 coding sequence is TGTGCCAGCAGTTTAGTGGGGACAGGGTCAACTAACTATGGCTACACCTTC.

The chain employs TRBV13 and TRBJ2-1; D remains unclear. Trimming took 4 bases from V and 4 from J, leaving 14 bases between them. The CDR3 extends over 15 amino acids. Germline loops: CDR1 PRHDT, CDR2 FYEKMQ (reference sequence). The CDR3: CASSSDRNPYNEQFF. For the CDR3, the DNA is TGTGCCAGCAGCTCGGACCGAAACCCTTACAATGAGCAGTTCTTC.

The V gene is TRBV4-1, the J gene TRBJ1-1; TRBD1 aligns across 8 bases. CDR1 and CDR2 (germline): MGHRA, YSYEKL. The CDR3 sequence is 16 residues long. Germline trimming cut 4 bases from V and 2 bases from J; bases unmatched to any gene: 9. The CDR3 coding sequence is TGCGCCAGCAGCCTCGGACAGGGAAACTATAACACTGAAGCTTTCTTT. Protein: CASSLGQGNYNTEAFF.

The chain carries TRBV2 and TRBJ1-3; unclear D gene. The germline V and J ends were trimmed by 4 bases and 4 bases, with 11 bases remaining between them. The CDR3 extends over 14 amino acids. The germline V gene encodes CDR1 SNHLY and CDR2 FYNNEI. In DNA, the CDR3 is TGTGCCAGCAGTGTGCAGGTTTACGGAAACACCATATATTTT. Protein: CASSVQVYGNTIYF.

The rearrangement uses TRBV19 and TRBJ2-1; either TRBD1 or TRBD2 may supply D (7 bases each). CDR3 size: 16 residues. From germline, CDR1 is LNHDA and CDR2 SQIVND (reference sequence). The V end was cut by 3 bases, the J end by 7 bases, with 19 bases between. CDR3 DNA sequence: TGTGCCAGTAGTATGCGCAGGGGGGGTAATAGGAATGAGCAGTTCTTC. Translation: CASSMRRGGNRNEQFF.

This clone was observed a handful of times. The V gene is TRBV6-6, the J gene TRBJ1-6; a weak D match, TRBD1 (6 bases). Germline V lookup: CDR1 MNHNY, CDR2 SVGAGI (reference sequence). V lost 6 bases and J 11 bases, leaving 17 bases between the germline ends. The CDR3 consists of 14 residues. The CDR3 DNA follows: TGTGCCAGCAGCCCTAAGAGGACAGAGACACCCCTCCACTTT. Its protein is CASSPKRTETPLHF.

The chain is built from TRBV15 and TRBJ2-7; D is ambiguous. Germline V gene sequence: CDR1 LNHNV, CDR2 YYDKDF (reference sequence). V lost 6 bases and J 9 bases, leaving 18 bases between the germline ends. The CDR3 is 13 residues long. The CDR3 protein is CATRPEGSRVQYF. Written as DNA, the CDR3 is TGTGCCACCAGACCCGAAGGCTCCCGGGTGCAGTACTTC.

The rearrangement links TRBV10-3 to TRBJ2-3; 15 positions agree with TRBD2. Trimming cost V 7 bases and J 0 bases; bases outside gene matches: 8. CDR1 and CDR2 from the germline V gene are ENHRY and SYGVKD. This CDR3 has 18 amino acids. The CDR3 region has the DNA TGTGCCATCACCGCCGGGACTAGCGGGAGGTTTAGCACAGATACGCAGTATTTT. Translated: CAITAGTSGRFSTDTQYF.

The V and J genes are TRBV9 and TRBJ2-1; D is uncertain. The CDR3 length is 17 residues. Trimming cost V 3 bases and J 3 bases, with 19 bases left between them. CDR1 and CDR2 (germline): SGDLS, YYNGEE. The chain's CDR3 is CASSGMPGLPHYNEQFF. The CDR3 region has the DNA TGTGCCAGCAGCGGTATGCCAGGCCTCCCCCACTACAATGAGCAGTTCTTC.

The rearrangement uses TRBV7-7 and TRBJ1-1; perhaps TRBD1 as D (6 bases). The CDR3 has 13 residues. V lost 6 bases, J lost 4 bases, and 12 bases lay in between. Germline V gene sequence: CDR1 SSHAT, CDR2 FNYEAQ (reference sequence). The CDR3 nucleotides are TGTGCCAGCAGTCTTAAACAGGGCACTGAAGCTTTCTTT. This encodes CASSLKQGTEAFF.

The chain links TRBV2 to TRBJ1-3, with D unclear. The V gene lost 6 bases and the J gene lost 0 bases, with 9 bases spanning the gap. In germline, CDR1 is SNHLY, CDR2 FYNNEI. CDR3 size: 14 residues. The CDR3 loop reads CASSEAVSGNTIYF. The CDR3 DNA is TGTGCCAGCAGCGAGGCGGTCTCTGGAAACACCATATATTTT.

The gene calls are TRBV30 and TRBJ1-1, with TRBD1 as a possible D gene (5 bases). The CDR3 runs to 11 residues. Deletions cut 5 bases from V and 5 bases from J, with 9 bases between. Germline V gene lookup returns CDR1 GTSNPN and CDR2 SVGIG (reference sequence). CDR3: CAWGGGTEAFF. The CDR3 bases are TGTGCCTGGGGGGGAGGAACTGAAGCTTTCTTT.

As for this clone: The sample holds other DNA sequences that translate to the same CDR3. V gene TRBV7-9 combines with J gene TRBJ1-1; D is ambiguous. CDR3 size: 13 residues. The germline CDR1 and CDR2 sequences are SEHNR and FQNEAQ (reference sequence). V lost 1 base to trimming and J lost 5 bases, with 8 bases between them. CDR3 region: CASSLGVGTEAFF. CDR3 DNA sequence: TGTGCCAGCAGCTTAGGTGTCGGAACTGAAGCTTTCTTT.

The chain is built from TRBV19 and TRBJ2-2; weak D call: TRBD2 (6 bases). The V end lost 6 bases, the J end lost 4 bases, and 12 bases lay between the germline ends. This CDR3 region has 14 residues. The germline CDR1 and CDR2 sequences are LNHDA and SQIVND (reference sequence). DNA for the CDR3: TGTGCCAGTAGAAGGGACGGGGGCACCGGGGAGCTGTTTTTT. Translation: CASRRDGGTGELFF.

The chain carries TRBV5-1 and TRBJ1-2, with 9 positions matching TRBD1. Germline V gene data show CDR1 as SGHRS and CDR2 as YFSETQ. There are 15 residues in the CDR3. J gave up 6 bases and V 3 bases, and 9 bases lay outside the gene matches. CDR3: CASSSGPGQGDGYTF. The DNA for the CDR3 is TGCGCCAGCAGCTCCGGCCCGGGACAGGGAGATGGCTACACCTTC.

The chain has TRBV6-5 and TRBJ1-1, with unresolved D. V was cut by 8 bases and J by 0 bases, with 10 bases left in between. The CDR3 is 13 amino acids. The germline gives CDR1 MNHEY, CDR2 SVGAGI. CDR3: CASRSWLNTEAFF. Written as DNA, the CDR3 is TGTGCCAGCCGTAGCTGGTTGAACACTGAAGCTTTCTTT.